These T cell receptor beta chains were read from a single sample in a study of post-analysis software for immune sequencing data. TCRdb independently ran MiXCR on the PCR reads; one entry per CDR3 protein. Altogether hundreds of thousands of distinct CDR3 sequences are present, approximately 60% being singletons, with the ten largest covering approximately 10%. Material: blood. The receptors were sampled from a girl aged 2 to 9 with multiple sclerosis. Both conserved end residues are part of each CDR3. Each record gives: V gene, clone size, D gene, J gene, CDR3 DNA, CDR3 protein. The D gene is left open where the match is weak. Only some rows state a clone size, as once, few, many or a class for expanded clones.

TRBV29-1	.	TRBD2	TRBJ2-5	TGCAGCGTCCTTGGGACTAGCGGGAGGGCCGTTTACCAGTACTTC	CSVLGTSGRAVYQYF
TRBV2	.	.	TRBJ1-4	TGTGCCAGCAGTTGGTCGGGGGACGGAGAAAAACTGTTTTTT	CASSWSGDGEKLFF
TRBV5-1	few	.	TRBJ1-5	TGCGCCAGCAGCATGGGAGGGGATCGCAATCAGCCCCAGCATTTT	CASSMGGDRNQPQHF
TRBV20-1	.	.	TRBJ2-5	TGCAGTGCTACCGAGGGGCGAGAGACCCAGTACTTC	CSATEGRETQYF
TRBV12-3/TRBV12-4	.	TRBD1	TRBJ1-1	TGTGCCAGCAGTTTATTACAGGGGGCCACTGAAGCTTTCTTT	CASSLLQGATEAFF
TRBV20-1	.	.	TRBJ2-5	TGCAGTGCCGGGGGAGGACTCCAAGAGACCCAGTACTTC	CSAGGGLQETQYF
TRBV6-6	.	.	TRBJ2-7	TGTGCCAGCAGTAGAGGGTTAGGGGACGAGCAGTACTTC	CASSRGLGDEQYF
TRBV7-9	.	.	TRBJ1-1	TGTGCCAGCAGCTTATTAAGGGATTCCACTGAAGCTTTCTTT	CASSLLRDSTEAFF
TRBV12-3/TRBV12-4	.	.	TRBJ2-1	TGTGCCAGCAGCTTCGGGGAAGCATGGCAGTTCTTC	CASSFGEAWQFF
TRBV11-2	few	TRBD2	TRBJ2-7	TGTGCCAGCAGCTTGGAGTCCCCACTAGCGGGGTACTACGAGCAGTACTTC	CASSLESPLAGYYEQYF
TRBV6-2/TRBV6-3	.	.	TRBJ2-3	TGTGCCAGCCTTTCCAGGCAGGGGTCAGATACGCAGTATTTT	CASLSRQGSDTQYF
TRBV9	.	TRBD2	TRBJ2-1	TGTGCCAGCAGCGCCCCCATAGCGGGGGGCACCAATGAGCAGTTCTTC	CASSAPIAGGTNEQFF
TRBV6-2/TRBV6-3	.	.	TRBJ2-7	TGTGCCAGCAGGGACAAGGTGGGACCCTACGAGCAGTACTTC	CASRDKVGPYEQYF